This record covers a single TCR beta chain. The antigen is unknown. These data belong to a study of T cells in localized non-small cell lung cancer. J was trimmed by 6 bases and V by 3 bases; bases with no gene match: 7. CDR1 and CDR2 (germline): SGHRS, YFSETQ. CDR3 length equals 15 residues. Study results and limitations: Heterogeneity is still possible, as just one tumor region was sequenced. Uninvolved nearby lung showed the greatest T cell clonality, exceeding that found in tumor.

This table comes from immunoSEQ multiplex PCR, and its TCRdb copy is limited to in-frame clones, with some not included. The sample has approximately 81,000 clones; 88% are singletons. This TCR was recovered from a woman aged 35-75 years with stage I squamous cell lung carcinoma. The gene calls are TRBV5-1 and TRBJ2-7, with 12 positions matching TRBD1. The sample consisted of peripheral blood, taken before any cancer treatment. The CDR3 spells CASSYSMGQGAEQYF. The DNA of the CDR3 is TGCGCCAGCAGCTATTCCATGGGACAGGGGGCCGAGCAGTACTTC.